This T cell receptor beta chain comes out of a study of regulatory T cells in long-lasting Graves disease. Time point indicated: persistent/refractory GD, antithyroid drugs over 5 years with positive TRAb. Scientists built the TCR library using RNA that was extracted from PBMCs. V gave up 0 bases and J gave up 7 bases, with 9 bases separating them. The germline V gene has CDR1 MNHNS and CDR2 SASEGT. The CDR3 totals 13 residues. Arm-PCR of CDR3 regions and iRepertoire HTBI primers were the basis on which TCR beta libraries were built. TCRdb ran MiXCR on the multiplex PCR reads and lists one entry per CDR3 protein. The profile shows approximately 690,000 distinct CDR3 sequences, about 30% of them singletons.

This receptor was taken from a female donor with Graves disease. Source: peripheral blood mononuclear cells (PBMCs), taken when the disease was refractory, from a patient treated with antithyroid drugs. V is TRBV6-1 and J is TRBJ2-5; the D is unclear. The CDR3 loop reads CASSEAGFGTQYF. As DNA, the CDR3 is TGTGCCAGCAGTGAAGCGGGGTTCGGGACCCAGTACTTC.